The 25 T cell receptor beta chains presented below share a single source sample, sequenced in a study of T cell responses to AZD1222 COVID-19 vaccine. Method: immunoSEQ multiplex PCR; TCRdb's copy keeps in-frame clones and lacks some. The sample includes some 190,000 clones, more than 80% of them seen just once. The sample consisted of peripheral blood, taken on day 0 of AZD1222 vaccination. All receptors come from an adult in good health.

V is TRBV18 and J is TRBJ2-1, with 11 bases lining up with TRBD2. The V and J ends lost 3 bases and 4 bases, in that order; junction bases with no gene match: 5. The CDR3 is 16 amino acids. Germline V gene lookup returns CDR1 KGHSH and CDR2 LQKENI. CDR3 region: CASSPYTSGGYNEQFF. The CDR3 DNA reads TGTGCCAGCTCACCCTACACTAGCGGGGGTTACAATGAGCAGTTCTTC. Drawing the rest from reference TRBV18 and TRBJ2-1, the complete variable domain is NAGVMQNPRHLVRRRGQEARLRCSPMKGHSHVYWYRQLPEEGLKFMVYLQKENIIDESGMPKERFSAEFPKEGPSILRIQQVVRGDSAAYFCASSPYTSGGYNEQFFGPGTRLTVL.

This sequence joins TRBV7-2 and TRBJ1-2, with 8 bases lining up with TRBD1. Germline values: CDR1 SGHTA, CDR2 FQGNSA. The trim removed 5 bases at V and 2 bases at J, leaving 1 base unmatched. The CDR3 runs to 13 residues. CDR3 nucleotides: TGTGCCAGCAGCAGGGACAGGAACTATGGCTACACCTTC. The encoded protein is CASSRDRNYGYTF.

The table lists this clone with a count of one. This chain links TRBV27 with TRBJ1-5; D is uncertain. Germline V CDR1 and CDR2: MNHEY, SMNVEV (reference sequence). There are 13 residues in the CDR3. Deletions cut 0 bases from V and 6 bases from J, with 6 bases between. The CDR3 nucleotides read TGTGCCAGCAGTTTATCTGAAAGTCAGCCCCAGCATTTT. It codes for CASSLSESQPQHF.

Written as DNA, the CDR3 is TGTGCCAGCAGCCTTAGCTCTGGGGCCAACGTCCTGACTTTC. Residues: CASSLSSGANVLTF. This chain joins TRBV6-4 and TRBJ2-6, with unresolved D. The germline V gene encodes CDR1 MRHNA and CDR2 SNTAGT. V was pared by 6 bases and J by 0 bases, with 6 bases between. The CDR3 consists of 14 residues.

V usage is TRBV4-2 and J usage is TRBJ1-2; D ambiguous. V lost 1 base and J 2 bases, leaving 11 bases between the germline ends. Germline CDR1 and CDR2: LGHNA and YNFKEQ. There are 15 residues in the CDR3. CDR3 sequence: CASSQVVEGNYGYTF. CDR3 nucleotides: TGTGCCAGCAGCCAAGTTGTTGAAGGGAACTATGGCTACACCTTC.

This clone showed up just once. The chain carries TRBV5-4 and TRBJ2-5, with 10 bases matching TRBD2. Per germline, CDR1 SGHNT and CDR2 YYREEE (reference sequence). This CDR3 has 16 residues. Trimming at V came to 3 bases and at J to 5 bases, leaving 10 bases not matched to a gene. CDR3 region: CASSSKRGGDRETQYF. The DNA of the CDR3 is TGTGCCAGCAGCTCCAAGCGGGGGGGCGATCGGGAGACCCAGTACTTC.

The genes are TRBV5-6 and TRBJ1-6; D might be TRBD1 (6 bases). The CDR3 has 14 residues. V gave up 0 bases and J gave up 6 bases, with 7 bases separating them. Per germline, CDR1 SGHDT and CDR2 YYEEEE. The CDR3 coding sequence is TGTGCCAGCAGCTTGGACAGGGCTAATTCACCCCTCCACTTT. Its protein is CASSLDRANSPLHF.

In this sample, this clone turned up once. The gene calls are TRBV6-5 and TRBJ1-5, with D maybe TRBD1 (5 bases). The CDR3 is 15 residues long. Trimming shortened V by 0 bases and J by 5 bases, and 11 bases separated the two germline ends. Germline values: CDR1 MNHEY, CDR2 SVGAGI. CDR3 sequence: CASSYSGTRHQPQHF. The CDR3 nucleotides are TGTGCCAGCAGTTACTCAGGGACGAGGCATCAGCCCCAGCATTTT.

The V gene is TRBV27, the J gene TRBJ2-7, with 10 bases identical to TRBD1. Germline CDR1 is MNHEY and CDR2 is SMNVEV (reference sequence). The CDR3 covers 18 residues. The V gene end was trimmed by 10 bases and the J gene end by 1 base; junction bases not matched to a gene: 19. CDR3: CANKQSRDRGSPSYEQYV. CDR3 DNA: TGTGCCAACAAACAAAGCCGGGACAGGGGTTCCCCTTCCTACGAGCAGTACGTC.

In DNA, the CDR3 is TGTGCCAGCAGTGGGGGGGGGCAGTTCACAGATACGCAGTATTTT. It specifies CASSGGGQFTDTQYF. The chain is built from TRBV28 and TRBJ2-3; maybe TRBD2 (7 bases). V shed 5 bases and J shed 2 bases, with 14 bases lying between them. CDR1 is MDHEN and CDR2 is SYDVKM in the germline V gene. The CDR3 length is 15 residues.

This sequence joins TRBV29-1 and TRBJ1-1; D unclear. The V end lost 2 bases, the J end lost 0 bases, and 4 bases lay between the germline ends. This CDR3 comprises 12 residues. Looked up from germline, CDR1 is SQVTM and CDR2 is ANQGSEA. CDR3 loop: CSVENMNTEAFF. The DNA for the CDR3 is TGCAGCGTTGAAAATATGAACACTGAAGCTTTCTTT.

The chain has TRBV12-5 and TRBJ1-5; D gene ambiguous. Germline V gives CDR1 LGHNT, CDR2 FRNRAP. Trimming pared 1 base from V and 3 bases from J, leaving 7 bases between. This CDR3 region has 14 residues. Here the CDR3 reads CASGLDSNNQPQHF. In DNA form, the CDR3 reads TGTGCTAGTGGTTTGGACAGCAACAATCAGCCCCAGCATTTT.

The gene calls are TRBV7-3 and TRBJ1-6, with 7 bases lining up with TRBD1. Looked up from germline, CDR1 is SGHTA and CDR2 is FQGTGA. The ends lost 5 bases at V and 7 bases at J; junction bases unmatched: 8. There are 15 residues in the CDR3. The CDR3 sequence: CASSHTGAENSPLHF. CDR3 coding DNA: TGTGCCAGCAGCCATACAGGGGCGGAAAATTCACCCCTCCACTTT. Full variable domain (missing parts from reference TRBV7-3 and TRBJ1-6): GAGVSQTPSNKVTEKGKYVELRCDPISGHTALYWYRQSLGQGPEFLIYFQGTGAADDSGLPNDRFFAVRPEGSVSTLKIQRTERGDSAVYLCASSHTGAENSPLHFGNGTRLTVT.

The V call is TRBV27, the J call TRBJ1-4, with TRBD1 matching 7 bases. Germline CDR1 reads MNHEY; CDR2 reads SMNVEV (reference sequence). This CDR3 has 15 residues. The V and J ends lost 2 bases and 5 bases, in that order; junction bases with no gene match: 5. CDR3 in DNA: TGTGCCAGCAGTTTACAGACAGGGTCGAATGAAAAACTGTTTTTT. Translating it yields CASSLQTGSNEKLFF.

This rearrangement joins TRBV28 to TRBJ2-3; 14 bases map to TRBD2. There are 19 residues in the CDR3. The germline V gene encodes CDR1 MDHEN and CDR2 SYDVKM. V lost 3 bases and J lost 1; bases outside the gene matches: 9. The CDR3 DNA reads TGTGCCAGCAGTTTGGGACTAGCGGGGGAACTTGTTGGCACAGATACGCAGTATTTT. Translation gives CASSLGLAGELVGTDTQYF.

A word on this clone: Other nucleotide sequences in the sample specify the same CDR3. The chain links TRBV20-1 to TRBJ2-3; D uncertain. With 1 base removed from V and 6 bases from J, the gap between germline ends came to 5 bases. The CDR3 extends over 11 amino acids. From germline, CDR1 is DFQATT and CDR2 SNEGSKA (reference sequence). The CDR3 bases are TGCAGTGCTAGAGTAGTGGATACGCAGTATTTT. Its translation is CSARVVDTQYF.

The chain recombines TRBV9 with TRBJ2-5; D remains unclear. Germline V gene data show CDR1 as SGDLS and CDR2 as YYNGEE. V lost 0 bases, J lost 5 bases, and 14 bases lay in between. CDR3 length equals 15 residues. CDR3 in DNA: TGTGCCAGCAGCGTAGAGGCGTTACTGTCGGAGACCCAGTACTTC. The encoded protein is CASSVEALLSETQYF.

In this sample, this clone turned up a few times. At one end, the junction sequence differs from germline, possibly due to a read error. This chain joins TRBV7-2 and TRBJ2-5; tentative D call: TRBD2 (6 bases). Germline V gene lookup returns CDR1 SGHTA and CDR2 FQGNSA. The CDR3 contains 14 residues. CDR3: CASTLRLGAETQYF. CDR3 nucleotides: TGTGCCAGCACCTTAAGACTAGGGGCAGAGACCCAGTACTTC. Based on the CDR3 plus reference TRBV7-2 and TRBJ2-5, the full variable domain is GAGVSQSPSNKVTEKGKDVELRCDPISGHTALYWYRQSLGQGLEFLIYFQGNSAPDKSGLPSDRFSAERTGGSVSTLTIQRTQQEDSAVYLCASTLRLGAETQYFGPGTRLLVL.

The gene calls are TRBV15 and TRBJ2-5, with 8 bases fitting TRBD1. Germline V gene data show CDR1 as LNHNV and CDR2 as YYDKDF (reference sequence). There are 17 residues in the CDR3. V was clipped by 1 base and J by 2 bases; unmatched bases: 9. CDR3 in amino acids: CATSRAPAGTGQETQYF. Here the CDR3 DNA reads TGTGCCACCAGCAGAGCCCCGGCCGGGACAGGTCAAGAGACCCAGTACTTC.

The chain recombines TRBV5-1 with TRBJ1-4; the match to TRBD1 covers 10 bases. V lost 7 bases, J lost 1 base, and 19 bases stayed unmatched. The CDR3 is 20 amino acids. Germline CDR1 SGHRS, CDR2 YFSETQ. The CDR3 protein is CASPTIPKTGGCRTNEKLFF. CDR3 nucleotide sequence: TGCGCCAGCCCAACAATACCGAAGACAGGGGGCTGTAGAACTAATGAAAAACTGTTTTTT.

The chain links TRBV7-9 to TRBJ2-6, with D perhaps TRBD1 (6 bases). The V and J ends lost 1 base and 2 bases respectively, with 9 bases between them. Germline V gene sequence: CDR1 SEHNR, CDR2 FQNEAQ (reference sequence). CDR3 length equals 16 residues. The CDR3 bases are TGTGCCAGCAGCTTAGGCCCAGGGGCTGGGGCCAACGTCCTGACTTTC. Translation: CASSLGPGAGANVLTF.

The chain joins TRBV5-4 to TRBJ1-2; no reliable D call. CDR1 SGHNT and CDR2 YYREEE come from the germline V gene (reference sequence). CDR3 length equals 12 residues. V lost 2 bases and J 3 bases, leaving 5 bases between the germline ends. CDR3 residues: CASSFLDYGYTF. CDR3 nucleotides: TGTGCCAGCAGCTTTCTAGACTATGGCTACACCTTC.

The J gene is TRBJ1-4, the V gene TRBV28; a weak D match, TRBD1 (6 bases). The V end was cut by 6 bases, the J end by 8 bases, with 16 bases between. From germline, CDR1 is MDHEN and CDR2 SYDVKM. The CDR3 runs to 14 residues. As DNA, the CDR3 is TGTGCCAGCAGCACCCAAAGGGGGGGAGAAAAACTGTTTTTT. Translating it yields CASSTQRGGEKLFF.

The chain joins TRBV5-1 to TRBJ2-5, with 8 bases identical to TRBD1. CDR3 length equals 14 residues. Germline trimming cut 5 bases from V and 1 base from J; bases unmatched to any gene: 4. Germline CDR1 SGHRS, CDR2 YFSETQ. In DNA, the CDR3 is TGCGCCAGCAGTGGACAGGGAGGCCAAGAGACCCAGTACTTC. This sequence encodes CASSGQGGQETQYF.

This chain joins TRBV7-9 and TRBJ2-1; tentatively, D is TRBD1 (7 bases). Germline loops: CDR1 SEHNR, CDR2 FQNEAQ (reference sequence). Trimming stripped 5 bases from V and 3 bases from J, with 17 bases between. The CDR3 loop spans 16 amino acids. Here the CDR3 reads CASSAPGGGLYNEQFF. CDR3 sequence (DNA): TGTGCCAGCAGCGCTCCCGGAGGGGGCCTCTACAATGAGCAGTTCTTC.